This entry describes one T cell receptor (beta chain). Sequencing used immunoSEQ multiplex PCR; TCRdb keeps in-frame clones, though not all of them. The profile shows about 94,000 clones, less than 85% of them singletons. This specimen belongs to a study of blood T cell repertoires in COVID-19. After removal of 4 bases from V and 8 bases from J, the junction contained 1 base not matched to a gene. This CDR3 region has 11 residues. The V gene's germline CDR1 is SQVTM and CDR2 ANQGSEA. Sequencing input: peripheral blood. The receptor's source is a man between 65 and 80 years old with COVID-19, enrolled during active disease. The chain employs TRBV29-1 and TRBJ1-4, with 7 bases aligning to TRBD1. The CDR3 sequence: CSVGDSEKLFF. Here the CDR3 DNA reads TGCAGCGTTGGGGACAGCGAAAAACTGTTTTTT.